The 29 T cell receptor beta chains reported below all come from one sample, sequenced in a study of cytomegalovirus exposure and HLA in healthy donors. Assay: immunoSEQ multiplex PCR; the TCRdb copy retains only in-frame clones and omits some. The sample carries around 130,000 clones, approximately 89% recorded once. What was sequenced was PBMCs. The receptors were gathered from a man aged 25-45 years in good health and CMV-seronegative.

J is TRBJ2-7 and V is TRBV27; D uncertain. The CDR3 has 13 amino acids. Trimming removed 2 bases at V and 4 bases at J, with 9 bases between. Germline V gene sequence: CDR1 MNHEY, CDR2 SMNVEV (reference sequence). CDR3 nucleotides: TGTGCCAGCAGTTTAGGCCCAGGTTACGAGCAGTACTTC. This encodes CASSLGPGYEQYF.

This clone was found once. Additional DNA sequences in this sample encode the identical CDR3. The rearrangement links TRBV27 to TRBJ2-7, with 9 bases aligning to TRBD1. CDR3 size: 13 residues. V was pared by 4 bases and J by 4 bases, with 2 bases of the junction left unmatched. CDR1 MNHEY and CDR2 SMNVEV come from the germline V gene (reference sequence). The CDR3 nucleotides are TGTGCCAGCAGTTCAGGACAGGGGTACGAGCAGTACTTC. Translating gives CASSSGQGYEQYF.

With respect to this clone: The junction does not match germline at one end; this may be a read error. The CDR3 nucleotides are TGTGCAAGCACCAACCGGGGGGCAGTCGGGAATGAGCAGTTCTTC. Translation: CASTNRGAVGNEQFF. The chain is built from TRBV27 and TRBJ2-1; D is perhaps TRBD2 (7 bases). CDR1 MNHEY and CDR2 SMNVEV come from the germline V gene (reference sequence). This CDR3 region has 15 residues.

The V gene is TRBV7-2, the J gene TRBJ2-2; perhaps TRBD1 as D (6 bases). CDR3 length equals 15 residues. The germline gives CDR1 SGHTA, CDR2 FQGNSA. V was clipped by 2 bases and J by 5 bases, with 12 bases between them. The CDR3: CASSLQGLGTGELFF. DNA of the CDR3: TGTGCCAGCAGCTTACAGGGGCTGGGTACCGGGGAGCTGTTTTTT.

The rearrangement links TRBV27 to TRBJ2-2, with a weak D call TRBD2 (6 bases). Trimming removed 5 bases at V and 4 bases at J, with 14 bases between. The CDR3 totals 15 residues. The germline CDR1 and CDR2 sequences are MNHEY and SMNVEV (reference sequence). CDR3 residues: CASSQRGLVTGELFF. CDR3 sequence (DNA): TGTGCCAGCAGTCAACGGGGACTTGTCACCGGGGAGCTGTTTTTT.

This chain connects TRBV19 to TRBJ1-5; 9 bases are shared with TRBD1. The CDR3 has 14 amino acids. Unmatched junction bases numbered 4, after V lost 5 bases and J lost 5 bases. Germline V gene lookup returns CDR1 LNHDA and CDR2 SQIVND (reference sequence). This CDR3 is CASSLGQGHQPQHF. The CDR3 nucleotides read TGTGCCAGTAGTTTAGGACAGGGGCATCAGCCCCAGCATTTT.

This chain links TRBV28 with TRBJ2-7, with a tentative D call TRBD1 (6 bases). Germline CDR1 is MDHEN and CDR2 is SYDVKM. Trimming pared 6 bases from V and 2 bases from J, leaving 20 bases between. The CDR3 has 16 residues. CDR3 nucleotides: TGTGCCAGCAGCCCAAGGGGGAATTCAGTGGCCTACGAGCAGTACTTC. This encodes CASSPRGNSVAYEQYF.

The CDR3 nucleotides are TGCGCCAGCAGCCAAGTGACAGGGTCTAGTAATTCACCCCTCCACTTT. Protein sequence: CASSQVTGSSNSPLHF. This rearrangement joins TRBV4-1 to TRBJ1-6; 7 nucleotides align to TRBD1. V dropped 1 base and J dropped 6; count of bases not matched to a gene: 6. Germline assignment: CDR1 MGHRA and CDR2 YSYEKL. The CDR3 runs 16 residues.

A word on this clone: The same CDR3 can be traced to other DNA sequences in this sample. The rearrangement uses TRBV28 and TRBJ1-2; D may be TRBD1 (6 bases). V gave up 5 bases and J gave up 4 bases, with 11 bases separating them. Germline CDR1 MDHEN, CDR2 SYDVKM. The CDR3 is 13 residues long. The CDR3 region is CASSPTGGYGYTF. The CDR3, as DNA: TGTGCCAGCAGTCCGACAGGCGGCTATGGCTACACCTTC.

The CDR3 spells CASSSPRGGSYNEQFF. For the CDR3, the DNA is TGTGCCAGCAGTTCACCCCGGGGGGGCTCCTACAATGAGCAGTTCTTC. The rearrangement uses TRBV6-5 and TRBJ2-1, with 8 bases that match TRBD2. The CDR3 has 16 amino acids. The trim removed 4 bases at V and 0 bases at J, leaving 5 bases unmatched. CDR1 and CDR2 from the germline V gene are MNHEY and SVGAGI.

The chain carries TRBV6-5 and TRBJ2-3, with 9 bases matching TRBD2. This CDR3 has 16 residues. Germline V gene data show CDR1 as MNHEY and CDR2 as SVGAGI. The J segment lost 1 base and the V segment lost 0 bases, leaving 2 bases of the junction unmatched. CDR3 amino acids: CASSYSSGGRTDTQYF. CDR3 DNA sequence: TGTGCCAGCAGTTACTCTAGCGGGGGCCGCACAGATACGCAGTATTTT.

V is TRBV27 and J is TRBJ2-3, with a tentative D call TRBD2 (6 bases). Trimming left V 4 bases short and J 5 bases short, with 16 bases between. The length of the CDR3 is 15 residues. Germline V CDR1 and CDR2: MNHEY, SMNVEV (reference sequence). The CDR3 DNA reads TGTGCCAGCAGTTACCGGCGGGGTGGAGGAGATACGCAGTATTTT. Its translation: CASSYRRGGGDTQYF.

This chain uses TRBV7-2 with TRBJ1-2; 10 nucleotides agree with TRBD1. The CDR3 totals 17 residues. V trimming: 5 bases; J trimming: 4 bases; junction bases outside the gene matches: 13. CDR1 SGHTA and CDR2 FQGNSA come from the germline V gene. CDR3 nucleotides: TGTGCCAGCAGCACGTCGACAGGGGGCGGACTTATCTATGGCTACACCTTC. This gives the protein CASSTSTGGGLIYGYTF.

V is TRBV5-5 and J is TRBJ2-1; 10 bases match TRBD1. This CDR3 is built from 18 residues. Germline CDR1 SGHKS, CDR2 YYEKEE (reference sequence). After removal of 3 bases from V and 4 bases from J, the junction contained 13 bases not matched to a gene. CDR3: CASSSFPSGTGAYNEQFF. As DNA, the CDR3 is TGTGCCAGCAGCTCCTTCCCTTCCGGGACAGGGGCATACAATGAGCAGTTCTTC.

The chain is built from TRBV5-1 and TRBJ2-5; weak D call: TRBD1 (6 bases). The CDR3 sequence is 14 residues long. Trimming removed 3 bases at V and 5 bases at J, with 14 bases between. Germline CDR1 and CDR2: SGHRS and YFSETQ. The CDR3 is CASSSGTPRETQYF. The CDR3 coding sequence is TGCGCCAGCAGCTCGGGGACACCCCGGGAGACCCAGTACTTC.

The genes are TRBV28 and TRBJ1-5; D perhaps matches TRBD1 (5 bases). Germline V gives CDR1 MDHEN, CDR2 SYDVKM. V was shortened by 3 bases and J by 7 bases, with 13 bases between the two germline ends. The CDR3 is 14 residues long. CDR3 bases: TGTGCCAGCAGTTTGAAGGGGCGATCGCAGCCCCAGCATTTT. Protein product: CASSLKGRSQPQHF.

The chain joins TRBV9 to TRBJ1-3; D is ambiguous. Germline-derived CDR1 and CDR2 are SGDLS and YYNGEE. CDR3 length: 12 residues. V lost 3 bases to trimming and J lost 6 bases, with 7 bases between them. The CDR3 DNA follows: TGTGCCAGCAGCGGACTTTTAAACACCATATATTTT. Residues: CASSGLLNTIYF.

As DNA, the CDR3 is TGCGCCAGCAGCGTCGACAGCCAAGCTTTCTTT. Residues: CASSVDSQAFF. J is TRBJ1-1 and V is TRBV5-1; D perhaps matches TRBD1 (5 bases). V was clipped by 4 bases and J by 9 bases, with 10 bases between them. This CDR3 has 11 residues. CDR1 and CDR2 from the germline V gene are SGHRS and YFSETQ.

The chain links TRBV27 to TRBJ2-2; 7 bases align to TRBD2. Trimming at V came to 1 base and at J to 3 bases, leaving 5 bases not matched to a gene. CDR1 MNHEY and CDR2 SMNVEV come from the germline V gene (reference sequence). The CDR3 is 16 amino acids. Here the CDR3 DNA reads TGTGCCAGCAGTTTATTTGGGGGGGGAGACACCGGGGAGCTGTTTTTT. This sequence encodes CASSLFGGGDTGELFF.

This rearrangement joins TRBV28 to TRBJ2-1; TRBD2 might be the D (5 bases). The V end lost 3 bases, the J end lost 4 bases, and 13 bases lay between the germline ends. The CDR3 contains 15 residues. The germline V gene has CDR1 MDHEN and CDR2 SYDVKM. CDR3 loop: CASSFLGTGYNEQFF. In nucleotides, the CDR3 is TGTGCCAGCAGTTTTCTAGGTACGGGATACAATGAGCAGTTCTTC.

This clone has more than one count but fewer than ten. The chain carries TRBV5-1 and TRBJ2-6, with 11 positions matching TRBD1. The germline V gene encodes CDR1 SGHRS and CDR2 YFSETQ. Unmatched junction bases numbered 10, after V lost 2 bases and J lost 3 bases. This CDR3 has 19 amino acids. CDR3: CASSFLFGQGAVGANVLTF. The CDR3 DNA reads TGCGCCAGCAGCTTTTTGTTCGGACAGGGGGCTGTTGGGGCCAACGTCCTGACTTTC.

The rearrangement uses TRBV11-2 and TRBJ2-4; 11 bases agree with TRBD1. Germline CDR1 SGHAT, CDR2 FQNNGV. The length of the CDR3 is 14 residues. V was pared by 4 bases and J by 8 bases, with 4 bases of the junction left unmatched. The CDR3 sequence: CASSSSGQGDIQYF. As DNA, the CDR3 is TGTGCCAGCAGCTCTTCGGGACAGGGGGACATTCAGTACTTC.

V and J are TRBV5-1 and TRBJ1-2, with TRBD1 matching over 7 bases. CDR3 length equals 15 residues. Unmatched junction bases numbered 9, after V lost 5 bases and J lost 2 bases. Germline assignment: CDR1 SGHRS and CDR2 YFSETQ. The CDR3 nucleotides are TGCGCCAGCAGGTTCGAATTACAGGGGAACTATGGCTACACCTTC. Its protein product is CASRFELQGNYGYTF.

The chain joins TRBV7-2 to TRBJ2-7; the match to TRBD2 covers 8 bases. Germline V lookup: CDR1 SGHTA, CDR2 FQGNSA. Unmatched junction bases numbered 8, after V lost 5 bases and J lost 5 bases. The CDR3 runs to 14 residues. DNA of the CDR3: TGTGCCAGCAGCCACGAGACTAGCGTAGACGAGCAGTACTTC. Its protein product is CASSHETSVDEQYF.

V gene TRBV6-5 combines with J gene TRBJ1-1; D possibly corresponds to TRBD1 (5 bases). The CDR3 runs to 14 residues. V dropped 6 bases and J dropped 5 bases, with 16 bases sitting between them. CDR1 and CDR2 from the germline V gene are MNHEY and SVGAGI. The chain's CDR3 is CASRPFRGGTEAFF. The DNA of the CDR3 is TGTGCCAGCAGACCCTTCCGCGGGGGGACTGAAGCTTTCTTT.

This clone was found a few times. V gene TRBV19 combines with J gene TRBJ1-5; TRBD1 matches at 7 bases. Germline-derived CDR1 and CDR2 are LNHDA and SQIVND (reference sequence). The CDR3 totals 14 residues. J was trimmed by 7 bases and V by 2 bases; bases with no gene match: 5. The CDR3 nucleotides read TGTGCCAGTAGTATAACAGGGGCAGGACAGCCCCAGCATTTT. Protein product: CASSITGAGQPQHF. The full variable domain, in which reference TRBV19 and TRBJ1-5 provide the parts outside the CDR3, is DGGITQSPKYLFRKEGQNVTLSCEQNLNHDAMYWYRQDPGQGLRLIYYSQIVNDFQKGDIAEGYSVSREKKESFPLTVTSAQKNPTAFYLCASSITGAGQPQHFGDGTRLSIL.

With regard to this clone: The sample holds other DNA sequences that translate to the same CDR3. The chain recombines TRBV2 with TRBJ2-3; TRBD1 matches 10 bases. V gave up 4 bases and J gave up 5 bases; unmatched junction bases: 9. The CDR3 is 16 amino acids. Germline values: CDR1 SNHLY, CDR2 FYNNEI. CDR3 in DNA: TGTGCCAGCAGTGGGCGACAGGGGGCTCAATTAGATACGCAGTATTTT. Translating it yields CASSGRQGAQLDTQYF.

This clone was observed a few times. This specimen includes other DNA sequences encoding the same CDR3. The gene calls are TRBV28 and TRBJ1-2; 10 bases map to TRBD1. The CDR3 contains 14 residues. In germline, CDR1 is MDHEN, CDR2 SYDVKM. With V trimmed by 2 bases and J by 5 bases, 2 bases remained unmatched. CDR3 nucleotides: TGTGCCAGCAGTTTACGACAGGGGGCGTATGGCTACACCTTC. Translation: CASSLRQGAYGYTF.

The chain couples TRBV7-9 to TRBJ1-1; D unclear. The CDR3 runs 13 residues. Germline-derived CDR1 and CDR2 are SEHNR and FQNEAQ (reference sequence). Trimming cost V 1 base and J 10 bases, with 13 bases left between them. The CDR3 sequence: CASSLGTRTTAFF. For the CDR3, the DNA is TGTGCCAGCAGCTTAGGTACACGAACCACAGCTTTCTTT.